The T cell receptor (beta chain) under discussion was sequenced for a study of blood T cell repertoires in COVID-19 (dated by TCRdb to the early 2020s). Some background on the complete study: Samples from collaborators originated in the United States, Italy and Spain and spanned both the acute and convalescent phases of COVID-19. The prospective study material was composed of cDNA or gDNA derived from T cells, B-cell-depleted T cells, or PBMCs. Subjects who had been exposed to COVID-19, were actively infected with it, or had recovered from it provided the deeply sampled blood TCRbeta repertoires that made up the dataset. A freely available public database, intended as a resource for researchers studying the immune response to SARS-CoV-2, is where the repertoires were released. The samples were drawn from the first 160 participants of the ongoing ImmuneRACE study and from some 1,300 subjects provided by 6 global collaborators. Nearly every sample came with metadata listing a de-identified subject ID, COVID-19 status, age in years and sex. Where available, HLA class I and class II types were obtained from metadata supplied by the sample provider rather than from assay-based typing. Broad study findings and their caveats: The amount of clinical and demographic metadata varied by source and participant and was provided uncurated.

To note about this clone: Its antigen remains undetermined. Base qualities were left out, and no much larger clone turns up one base away.

The CDR3, from cysteine to phenylalanine, totals 14 residues. The read is trimmed to its CDR3 DNA, 42 bases read in frame from base 1. From a lookup of the germline V gene, CDR1 and CDR2 are SGHRS and YFSETQ. V trim: 4 bases; J trim: 4 bases; unmatched bases: 6. TCRbeta CDR3 regions were amplified from genomic DNA by means of the immunoSEQ Assay, a bias-controlled multiplex PCR. Under the source paper's analysis protocol: Within the assay, amplification of reference gene primers was used to estimate how many nucleated cells each sample contained. To quantify the absolute abundance of each unique TCRbeta CDR3 rearrangement, sequence reads were collapsed and filtered. For each sample, productive Simpson clonality was calculated as the square root of Simpson's diversity index over productive rearrangements. The source is immuneACCESS, and TCRdb retained only in-frame sequences with V and J called. Part of the clones is not carried over; for the studies checked, unresolved V genes explain less than half of this, and the remainder is unexplained. That table furnishes V, J and clone size, whereas the DNA furnished D and trimming. The sample table records fewer than 400,000 clones; 65% to 85% of these occur just once. The top ten clonotypes cover approximately 3.1% of the sample.

The collaborating institutions used their own protocols to collect whole blood in K2EDTA tubes. For TCRbeta analysis, collaborators shipped samples as frozen whole blood, isolated PBMCs, or DNA extracted from either of those sample types. The sample was peripheral blood. The receptor chain draws on TRBV5-1 and TRBJ1-2, with TRBD1 matching 8 junction bases. The TCR originated in a young man with active or convalescent COVID-19. The CDR3 corresponds to CASSPGQGIYGYTF. The nucleotide sequence is TGCGCCAGCAGCCCTGGACAGGGTATCTATGGCTACACCTTC.